What follows describes a single TCR beta chain. Methods used by the authors: Estimation of nucleated cell counts was performed using reference gene primer amplification. Profiling relied on immunoSEQ multiplex PCR, and the TCRdb table lists in-frame clones only, not all of them. For V, J and clone size, that table is used; D and trimming come from the DNA. The table records tens of thousands of clones, 77% of them present only once. This entry belongs to a study of blood T cell repertoires in COVID-19. At the level of the study: Sites in the United States, Italy and Spain provided acute and convalescent COVID-19 samples. Sources were T cells, B-cell-depleted T cells, or PBMCs; the material itself was cDNA or gDNA.

V lost 4 bases and J lost 1, with 4 bases in between. The CDR3 runs 12 residues. CDR1 is SGHRS, CDR2 YFSETQ, per germline. The origin of this receptor is a man aged 65 to 85 with active or convalescent COVID-19. Sequenced sample: peripheral blood. The chain links TRBV5-1 to TRBJ2-3; D is unclear. The CDR3 DNA is TGCGCCAGCAGCCCCGGCACAGATACGCAGTATTTT. Amino acids: CASSPGTDTQYF.